Sequencing of this TCR beta chain was carried out in a study of T-cell reconstitution after alpha-beta-depleted transplantation in children. Study-level findings and limits: Some patients owed their high day-60 TCRbeta diversity to surviving recipient T cells and thymic progenitors. Hyperexpanded clones declined; after one year, newly produced T cells mostly supplied diversity. Several hundred expanded graft clones reportedly supplied alpha-beta T cells about two months after transplant.

This clonotype was seen only a few times. The antigen is undetermined. This CDR3 contains 13 residues. Trimming stripped 11 bases from V and 1 base from J, with 13 bases between. A library of TCRbeta sequences, prepared with unique molecular identifiers, was generated. TCRdb independently ran MiXCR on the PCR reads; one entry per CDR3 protein. This table has 600,000 to 700,000 distinct CDR3 sequences, roughly 13% appearing once. Sequences were derived from PBMCs, sampled before TCRalphabeta/CD19-depleted stem cell transplant. V is TRBV12-3 or TRBV12-4 and J is TRBJ2-3, with D possibly being TRBD2 (6 bases). This sequence was found in a girl aged 2 to 10 with congenital amegakaryocytic thrombocytopenia, due to receive a stem cell transplant. The CDR3 DNA reads TGTGCCGCCTCCTCGGGGGGCACAGATACGCAGTATTTT. It specifies CAASSGGTDTQYF.